Described below is a single TCR beta chain sequence and its context. No antigen is known for it. Within one base of it there is no much larger clone, and no base qualities were kept. The CDR3 regions of human TCRbeta chains were subjected to immunosequencing. Concerning the study's data processing: Repertoire TCRs were matched against a reference library of SARS-CoV-2-specific TCRs generated with the MIRA antigen-specificity platform. Breadth was defined as the fraction of unique TCRs that were SARS-CoV-2-associated. Depth was defined as the fraction of total T cells that were SARS-CoV-2-associated. Using the MIRA data, each spike-specific TCR was mapped to the spike region that the TCR reacts to and placed in a CD4 or CD8 class. Log10-transformed breadth and depth values were compared by one-way ANOVA with Sidak's multiple comparisons tests. This immuneACCESS table, as held by TCRdb, lists in-frame sequences with V and J called but not all clones. Of the missing ones, under half trace to an unresolved V gene in checked studies; the others have no known cause. Clonal size and the V and J genes are those of that table, whereas D and trimming came from the DNA. This sample has about 99,000 clones in its table, and 91% of those were observed once. The ten largest account for under 60% of the sample.

The intended sense of this specimen's time point label: baseline before first vaccination. The vaccinee samples were drawn from two UK trials, COV001 and COV002, one of which was a single-blind randomized controlled phase 2/3 trial testing AZD1222 (ChAdOx1 nCoV-19) in healthy adults. For TCRbeta chain sequencing, PBMC samples were collected from trial participants at day 0 and at day 28 after the second dose. This sample was included in a study of T cell responses to AZD1222 COVID-19 vaccine (dated by TCRdb to the early 2020s). Broadly, across the study: AZD1222 recipients whose second dose came at about 4 weeks and those whose second dose came at about 12 weeks were combined into one group, since spike-specific TCR depth and breadth did not differ between the two schedules. A total of 233 trial participants underwent TCR sequencing, of whom approximately 200 had received two doses of AZD1222 and around 26 had received two doses of the MenACWY control vaccine. Trial participants were enrolled into age subgroups of 18-55, 56-69 and 70-plus years, which contained around 150, 28 and 57 TCR-sequenced participants, respectively. Paper-wide results and their limitations: Conclusions about previously exposed vaccinees are limited because only a handful of AZD1222 recipients were SARS-CoV-2 seropositive at baseline. In the small 56-69-year group, the increase in depth fell short of significance, most likely because of low power. Epitopes outside the regions mutated in the B.1.351 and B.1.1.7 variants were reportedly recognized by nearly half of the unique spike-specific TCRs. After two AZD1222 doses, both the breadth and the depth of spike-specific TCRs were significantly higher than at day 0 and than in MenACWY recipients. CD4 TCRs associated with the vaccine covered the entire spike protein, and the dominant responses were in regions 160-218 and 743-854. Participants were mostly white British and included more females than males, and it was suggested by the authors that clonal diversity may have been underestimated. Because no day 14 peak-response samples were available, the repertoires could be characterized only after the peak T cell response.

From its cysteine to its phenylalanine, the CDR3 spans 13 amino acids. CDR3 DNA is the only sequence kept; it has 39 bases, read in frame from the first base. Trimming costs V 4 bases and J 1 base, and their ends lie 7 bases apart. CDR1 and CDR2 are read off the germline V gene as LGHNT and FRNRAP. The sample in question was peripheral blood, obtained on day 0 of AZD1222 vaccination. The rearranged segments are TRBV12-5 and TRBJ2-5; the D gene could be TRBD1 or TRBD2, each one agreeing over 5 bases. The TCR sequence derives from an adult in good health. The DNA sequence reads TGTGCTAGTGGTTCCGGGACCCAAGAGACCCAGTACTTC. Translation gives CASGSGTQETQYF.